This T cell receptor (beta chain) comes out of a study of blood T cell repertoires in COVID-19. Background on the study: PBMCs, B-cell-depleted T cells, or T cells provided the cDNA or gDNA that made up the material.

Authors' analysis steps: The authors estimated nucleated cell counts from reference gene primer amplification. Produced via immunoSEQ multiplex PCR; TCRdb's table is partial and in-frame only. The V and J calls and clone size are taken from that table; D and trimming were inferred from the DNA. The sample records hundreds of thousands of clones, around 86% being singletons. The source of this sequence is a human donor in a cohort sampled during active COVID-19. The sequenced sample consisted of peripheral blood.

The CDR3 spells CASSWPDTQYF. In DNA, the CDR3 is TGTGCCAGCAGCTGGCCAGATACGCAGTATTTT. This chain uses TRBV2 with TRBJ2-3; D is uncertain. Trimming took 6 bases from V and 4 from J, leaving 5 bases between them. The germline CDR1 and CDR2 sequences are SNHLY and FYNNEI. The CDR3 covers 11 residues.